Described below is a single TCR beta chain sequence and its context. The CDR3 has 14 amino acids. CDR1 is SGHDT, CDR2 YYEEEE, per germline. J lost 3 bases, V lost 3 bases, and 3 bases had no gene match. This entry comes from a study of blood T cell repertoires in COVID-19. Study-level information: Sites in the United States, Italy and Spain provided acute and convalescent COVID-19 samples. Sources were T cells, B-cell-depleted T cells, or PBMCs; the material itself was cDNA or gDNA.

Study processing details: Nucleated cell counts were estimated from reference gene primer amplification. TCRdb's copy holds only in-frame clones and misses some; the assay was immunoSEQ multiplex PCR. V and J calls and clone size are as listed in that table; D and trimming were resolved from the DNA. The sample yields roughly 200,000 clones, 70% to 90% seen once. The sample comprised peripheral blood. The chain employs TRBV5-6 and TRBJ1-5, with 7 bases fitting TRBD1. The TCR was taken from a man aged 60 to 75 with acute or convalescent COVID-19. The CDR3 sequence: CASSSDRDNQPQHF. CDR3 nucleotides: TGTGCCAGCAGCTCCGACAGGGACAATCAGCCCCAGCATTTT.